The clone carrying this TCR beta chain was picked up one time. What it binds is unknown. The CDR3 totals 18 residues. The germline V gene has CDR1 LGHNA and CDR2 YSLEER. The V end lost 0 bases, the J end lost 0 bases, and 14 bases lay between the germline ends. Terminally differentiated effector memory CD45RA+ cells were excluded from the naive CD8 cells, which were CD45RO-negative and positively selected for CCR7. Every donor was a Caucasian adult from Nashville, Tennessee. These data belong to a study of shared clonotypes between healthy human individuals. General study findings and limits: Only blood underwent sampling, and tissue repertoires likely differ. Against clonotypes common to all four donors, non-shared ones had lower generation probabilities.

Data came from immunoSEQ multiplex PCR; TCRdb stores just in-frame clones and leaves some out. Of about 2 million clones listed, roughly 95% are singletons. The chain employs TRBV4-3 and TRBJ2-2; no reliable D call. This sequence was found in a man between 18 and 29 years old in good health. Material: naive CD8+ T cells sorted from blood. CDR3 coding DNA: TGCGCCAGCAGCCAAGATTTATTGACGGCGACGAACACCGGGGAGCTGTTTTTT. Translation gives CASSQDLLTATNTGELFF.